This entry lists 32 T cell receptor beta chains sequenced from one sample in a study of blood T cells in healthy people across ages (dated by TCRdb to between 2014 and 2017). Preparation of the library involved 5' RACE. These reads were obtained on an Illumina HiSeq 2500. A second PCR of about 6 to 11 cycles was performed with a sample-barcoded 5' primer and a J-beta primer mix. Using fastp at Q25 and MiXCR, TCRdb reprocessed the public reads and kept productive beta chains. Duplicate CDR3 protein sequences are folded into a single record with the most common DNA and genes. Counted in this sample were about 1,600,000 distinct CDR3 sequences; approximately 42% of them appeared once. The top ten hold roughly 7.9% of the sample. Sequencing was performed on blood. These receptors were collected from a woman aged 18-29 years in good health.

This clonotype occurred a few times. This chain connects TRBV7-2 to TRBJ1-2; TRBD1 is a possible D gene (5 bases). Trimming removed 5 bases from V and 5 bases from J, with 9 bases in between. The length of the CDR3 is 12 residues. Germline-derived CDR1 and CDR2 are SGHTA and FQGNSA. For the CDR3, the DNA is TGTGCCAGCAGCGTCGACAGATATGGCTACACCTTC. Its protein is CASSVDRYGYTF.

The chain uses TRBV20-1 and TRBJ2-5; D possibly corresponds to TRBD1 (6 bases). The CDR3 has 14 residues. Trimming shortened V by 3 bases and J by 5 bases, and 16 bases separated the two germline ends. Germline CDR1 DFQATT, CDR2 SNEGSKA (reference sequence). CDR3 bases: TGCAGTGCTAGCGTACAGGGTAGGGGGGAGACCCAGTACTTC. The encoded protein is CSASVQGRGETQYF.

J is TRBJ2-6 and V is TRBV4-1; the D gene could be TRBD1 or TRBD2 (6 bases each). Germline V gives CDR1 MGHRA, CDR2 YSYEKL. The CDR3 consists of 19 residues. Trimming shortened V by 2 bases and J by 0 bases, and 17 bases separated the two germline ends. CDR3 coding DNA: TGCGCCAGCAGCCAAAAGGAGGGGACAAGGGTCTCTGGGGCCAACGTCCTGACTTTC. Encoded protein: CASSQKEGTRVSGANVLTF.

This chain connects TRBV6-1 to TRBJ2-1, with 8 bases identical to TRBD2. Unmatched junction bases numbered 4, after V lost 0 bases and J lost 6 bases. This CDR3 has 15 amino acids. Germline CDR1 and CDR2: MNHNS and SASEGT. The CDR3 here is CASSEAGLGSNEQFF. Written as DNA, the CDR3 is TGTGCCAGCAGTGAAGCGGGACTAGGGAGCAATGAGCAGTTCTTC.

This clonotype appeared a few times. The V gene is TRBV6-1, the J gene TRBJ2-5, with a weak D call TRBD2 (6 bases). Trimming removed 1 base at V and 4 bases at J, with 13 bases between. Germline V gene lookup returns CDR1 MNHNS and CDR2 SASEGT. The CDR3 sequence is 15 residues long. This CDR3 is CASSEGPGVVETQYF. The DNA for the CDR3 is TGTGCCAGCAGTGAAGGTCCGGGAGTAGTAGAGACCCAGTACTTC.

DNA of the CDR3: TGTGCCAGCAGTAACCCGCGGGAGACCCAGTACTTC. This gives the protein CASSNPRETQYF. This chain connects TRBV6-1 to TRBJ2-5; D uncertain. Germline assignment: CDR1 MNHNS and CDR2 SASEGT. V lost 5 bases, J lost 5 bases, and 9 bases lay in between. The CDR3 sequence is 12 residues long.

The chain carries TRBV7-6 and TRBJ1-5, with a tentative D call TRBD1 (5 bases). Trimming cost V 0 bases and J 6 bases, with 9 bases left between them. The CDR3 is 14 amino acids. From germline, CDR1 is SGHVS and CDR2 FNYEAQ. As DNA, the CDR3 is TGTGCCAGCAGCTTAGCGGTTGGGGGTCAGCCCCAGCATTTT. Translating it yields CASSLAVGGQPQHF.

The chain couples TRBV14 to TRBJ1-1; TRBD1 might be the D (5 bases). Germline CDR1 reads SGHDN; CDR2 reads FVKESK. V lost 0 bases and J 1 base, leaving 18 bases between the germline ends. The CDR3 spans 18 residues. The CDR3 reads CASSQDPGRPARNTEAFF. In nucleotides, the CDR3 is TGTGCCAGCAGCCAAGATCCGGGACGTCCAGCCCGGAACACTGAAGCTTTCTTT.

The CDR3 DNA sequence: TGTGCCAGCGCGGAGACAGGGAGCTTCACTGAAGCTTTCTTT. Encoded protein: CASAETGSFTEAFF. The V and J genes are TRBV2 and TRBJ1-1; 7 bases are a match to TRBD1. The germline V gene has CDR1 SNHLY and CDR2 FYNNEI. V shed 8 bases and J 4 bases; nucleotides not matched to a gene: 10. This CDR3 has 14 residues.

In its sample, this clonotype was seen once. The genes are TRBV5-1 and TRBJ2-2; 9 nucleotides align to TRBD2. This CDR3 is built from 16 residues. CDR1 SGHRS and CDR2 YFSETQ come from the germline V gene. The V gene end was trimmed by 3 bases and the J gene end by 1 base; junction bases not matched to a gene: 4. As DNA, the CDR3 is TGCGCCAGCAGCTCGCAGACTAGCGGGAACACCGGGGAGCTGTTTTTT. Protein sequence: CASSSQTSGNTGELFF.

This chain links TRBV5-8 with TRBJ2-1, with D possibly TRBD1 on 8 matching bases. Germline-derived CDR1 and CDR2 are SGHTS and YDEGEE. The germline V and J ends were trimmed by 2 bases and 3 bases, with 12 bases remaining between them. The CDR3 has 15 amino acids. In DNA, the CDR3 is TGTGCCAGCAGCTTACAGGGGGGGGTCTACAATGAGCAGTTCTTC. Translation: CASSLQGGVYNEQFF.

V and J are TRBV5-1 and TRBJ1-2; tentative D call: TRBD1 (6 bases). V lost 0 bases to trimming and J lost 3 bases, with 12 bases between them. Germline CDR1 is SGHRS and CDR2 is YFSETQ. The CDR3 totals 15 residues. CDR3 amino acids: CASSLDTGRDYGYTF. The CDR3 coding sequence is TGCGCCAGCAGCTTGGACACAGGGAGGGACTATGGCTACACCTTC.

DNA for the CDR3: TGCGCCAGCAGTGAGTCCCGGTGGGGCCCCGCGTCGGGTGAGCAGTTCTTC. This gives the protein CASSESRWGPASGEQFF. The gene calls are TRBV10-1 and TRBJ2-1, with a weak D call TRBD1 (5 bases). CDR3 length: 17 residues. The V end lost 0 bases, the J end lost 9 bases, and 21 bases lay between the germline ends. Germline V gene sequence: CDR1 WNHNN, CDR2 SYGVQD (reference sequence).

This clonotype was observed a single time. An end of the junction differs from the germline gene, which may be a read error. The chain couples TRBV7-8 to TRBJ2-7, with D uncertain. This CDR3 spans 13 amino acids. CDR1 is SGHVS and CDR2 is FQNEAQ in the germline V gene. CDR3 loop: CASSFGVNYERYF. The CDR3 nucleotides are TGTGCCAGCAGCTTTGGGGTGAACTACGAGCGGTACTTC. Full variable domain (remainder filled in from reference TRBV7-8 and TRBJ2-7): GAGVSQSPRYKVAKRGQDVALRCDPISGHVSLFWYQQALGQGPEFLTYFQNEAQLDKSGLPSDRFFAERPEGSVSTLKIQRTQQEDSAVYLCASSFGVNYERYFGPGTRLTVT.

The rearrangement joins TRBV6-6 to TRBJ1-4; 10 positions agree with TRBD1. The CDR3 has 15 amino acids. The germline gives CDR1 MNHNY, CDR2 SVGAGI (reference sequence). The junction had 3 bases not matched to a gene; V was cut back by 2 bases and J by 6 bases. CDR3 sequence (DNA): TGTGCCAGCAGTTACCCAGGACAGGGGGATGAAAAACTGTTTTTT. Protein sequence: CASSYPGQGDEKLFF.

Only a few counts were recorded for this clonotype. CDR3 sequence reads: CSATGQWNTEAFF. CDR3 bases: TGCAGTGCTACAGGACAGTGGAACACTGAAGCTTTCTTT. The chain combines TRBV20-1 with TRBJ1-1, with D maybe TRBD1 (6 bases). This CDR3 comprises 13 residues. V was clipped by 4 bases and J by 1 base, with 10 bases between them. Germline CDR1 DFQATT, CDR2 SNEGSKA (reference sequence).

The J gene is TRBJ2-3, the V gene TRBV5-4; no definite D call. V was clipped by 4 bases and J by 2 bases, with 17 bases between them. The CDR3 has 16 residues. From germline, CDR1 is SGHNT and CDR2 YYREEE (reference sequence). CDR3 residues: CASSLIGQEFTDTQYF. The CDR3 coding sequence is TGTGCCAGCAGCCTCATCGGGCAGGAGTTCACAGATACGCAGTATTTT.

This chain links TRBV7-2 with TRBJ2-7; D uncertain. This CDR3 has 13 residues. In germline, CDR1 is SGHTA, CDR2 FQGNSA. The V and J ends lost 2 bases and 2 bases respectively, with 7 bases between them. The CDR3 DNA sequence: TGTGCCAGCAGCTTAACGGAACCCTACGAGCAGTACTTC. This translates into CASSLTEPYEQYF.

The chain employs TRBV12-5 and TRBJ1-5; 8 bases agree with TRBD1. The germline V gene has CDR1 LGHNT and CDR2 FRNRAP. J was trimmed by 2 bases and V by 7 bases; bases with no gene match: 10. This CDR3 is 16 amino acids long. For the CDR3, the DNA is TGTGCTAGTGCCTTAAACAGGGGGATTGGCAATCAGCCCCAGCATTTT. Its protein is CASALNRGIGNQPQHF.

The chain has TRBV20-1 and TRBJ1-1; 11 bases map to TRBD1. The CDR3 is 14 residues long. Germline CDR1 DFQATT, CDR2 SNEGSKA (reference sequence). The V gene end was trimmed by 1 base and the J gene end by 11 bases; junction bases not matched to a gene: 9. In nucleotides, the CDR3 is TGCAGTGCTAGAGTTGAAGGGACAGGGGGGACCGCTTTCTTT. As protein: CSARVEGTGGTAFF.

V and J are TRBV5-1 and TRBJ2-1; D remains unclear. V was trimmed by 2 bases and J by 7 bases, leaving 19 bases between them. Looked up from germline, CDR1 is SGHRS and CDR2 is YFSETQ. The CDR3 totals 16 residues. CDR3 coding DNA: TGCGCCAGCAGCTTTTTCCCCCCCAAAGGGCGGAATGAGCAGTTCTTC. Its protein product is CASSFFPPKGRNEQFF.

The chain links TRBV12-3 or TRBV12-4 to TRBJ2-4; D may be TRBD1 or TRBD2 (6 bases each). CDR3 size: 14 residues. V lost 7 bases to trimming and J lost 7 bases, with 17 bases between them. The CDR3, as DNA: TGTGCCAGCACTTTTGCCGGGGGCGAGAACATTCAGTACTTC. Translation: CASTFAGGENIQYF.

The V gene is TRBV4-1, the J gene TRBJ2-5; 7 nucleotides align to TRBD2. The J call may be incorrect, as the DNA end agrees better with TRBJ2-1. Per germline, CDR1 MGHRA and CDR2 YSYEKL. The CDR3 has 16 residues. This chain's CDR3 is CASSQRLAAIQETQFF. CDR3 coding DNA: TGCGCCAGCAGCCAAAGGCTAGCGGCGATCCAAGAGACCCAGTTCTTC.

The chain is built from TRBV7-9 and TRBJ1-1, with TRBD1 matching over 8 bases. V lost 5 bases and J lost 7; bases outside the gene matches: 3. The CDR3 length is 12 residues. CDR1 SEHNR and CDR2 FQNEAQ come from the germline V gene (reference sequence). The CDR3 DNA follows: TGTGCCAGCAGCGTCGACAGGGGTGAAGCTTTCTTT. Translating it yields CASSVDRGEAFF.

This chain uses TRBV7-9 with TRBJ2-7, with TRBD1 as a possible D gene (6 bases). The V end was cut by 4 bases, the J end by 7 bases, with 23 bases between. CDR1 SEHNR and CDR2 FQNEAQ come from the germline V gene (reference sequence). This CDR3 comprises 16 residues. DNA for the CDR3: TGTGCCAGCAGCTCAACGGACAGACTTAAGAGAGGAGAGCAGTACTTC. This encodes CASSSTDRLKRGEQYF.

The rearrangement uses TRBV4-1 and TRBJ2-7; 11 bases map to TRBD2. In germline, CDR1 is MGHRA, CDR2 YSYEKL. Trimming cost V 1 base and J 4 bases; bases outside gene matches: 9. CDR3 length: 17 residues. The CDR3 region is CASSQAPILAGGYEQYF. DNA of the CDR3: TGCGCCAGCAGCCAAGCCCCAATTTTAGCGGGAGGGTACGAGCAGTACTTC.

The chain uses TRBV20-1 and TRBJ2-5, with TRBD2 identical over 9 bases. The better agreement between TRBJ2-7 and the DNA end casts doubt on the J call. From germline, CDR1 is DFQATT and CDR2 SNEGSKA (reference sequence). This CDR3 is 14 amino acids long. The CDR3, as DNA: TGCAGTGCTAGAGGATTAGCGGGAGACGGCGAGCAGTACTTC. This gives the protein CSARGLAGDGEQYF.

The genes are TRBV6-1 and TRBJ2-5; 9 nucleotides agree with TRBD2. This CDR3 is built from 14 residues. Trimming took 7 bases from V and 11 from J; bases not matched to a gene: 14. The germline V gene encodes CDR1 MNHNS and CDR2 SASEGT. For the CDR3, the DNA is TGTGCCAGCACCGAGAGCCTAGCGGGGAATGAGCAGTACTTC. Amino acid sequence: CASTESLAGNEQYF.

This clonotype was seen a handful of times. V usage is TRBV11-2 and J usage is TRBJ2-4, with D possibly being TRBD1 (6 bases). This CDR3 contains 13 residues. The germline V and J ends were trimmed by 8 bases and 0 bases, with 8 bases remaining between them. Germline-derived CDR1 and CDR2 are SGHAT and FQNNGV. The CDR3 DNA reads as TGTGCCAGCGGGGGCGTAGCCAAAAACATTCAGTACTTC. It is translated as CASGGVAKNIQYF.

In this sample, this clonotype turned up a few times. The V and J genes are TRBV11-2 and TRBJ2-1; TRBD2 might be the D (6 bases). V dropped 6 bases and J dropped 0 bases, with 12 bases sitting between them. This CDR3 is built from 15 residues. CDR1 and CDR2 (germline): SGHAT, FQNNGV. As DNA, the CDR3 is TGTGCCAGCAGAACCAGCGGGCCCTCCTACAATGAGCAGTTCTTC. This encodes CASRTSGPSYNEQFF.

The chain is built from TRBV20-1 and TRBJ2-2; D may be TRBD2 (6 bases). The CDR3 has 15 residues. Trimming pared 1 base from V and 1 base from J, leaving 10 bases between. In germline, CDR1 is DFQATT, CDR2 SNEGSKA (reference sequence). The CDR3 DNA reads TGCAGTGCTAGAGCCCCGGGACTGAACACCGGGGAGCTGTTTTTT. This sequence encodes CSARAPGLNTGELFF.

The chain has TRBV12-3 or TRBV12-4 and TRBJ1-1; 9 nucleotides line up with TRBD1. The CDR3 has 14 amino acids. Trimming removed 6 bases from V and 0 bases from J; junction bases left unmatched: 2. The CDR3 region is CASSRQGVNTEAFF. CDR3 nucleotide sequence: TGTGCCAGCAGCCGACAGGGGGTGAACACTGAAGCTTTCTTT.